A selection of T cell receptor beta chains follows, all from one sample in a study of OX40 agonist ivuxolimab in advanced cancers. Only in-frame clones appear in the TCRdb table, and some are missing; sequencing was by immunoSEQ multiplex PCR. The sample lists roughly 59,000 clones; 84% were seen once. The sample here was CD4+ or CD8+ T cells sorted from blood, taken in a trial of the OX40 agonist ivuxolimab. These receptors all come from an adult with an advanced solid tumor such as melanoma, head and neck, liver or kidney cancer. Both conserved end residues are part of each CDR3. D genes are given only for firm matches. Clone size, where shown, is once, few, many, or a class for clones that have expanded.

J | size | D | V | CDR3 | DNA
TRBJ2-7 | NA | NA | TRBV6-5 | CASSHYEQYF | TGTGCCAGCAGCCACTACGAGCAGTACTTC
TRBJ1-1 | few | NA | TRBV7-3 | CASSLTLETEAFF | TGTGCCAGCAGCTTAACTCTCGAAACTGAAGCTTTCTTT
TRBJ2-3 | NA | NA | TRBV28 | CASSHGGVTDTQYF | TGTGCCAGCAGTCACGGTGGTGTAACAGATACGCAGTATTTT
TRBJ1-4 | NA | TRBD1 | TRBV18 | CASSPGQGREKLFF | TGTGCCAGCTCACCGGGACAGGGGAGAGAAAAACTGTTTTTT
TRBJ2-3 | once | NA | TRBV7-2 | CASSLVSGRTDTQYF | TGTGCCAGCAGCTTAGTTTCAGGGCGCACAGATACGCAGTATTTT
TRBJ2-7 | NA | TRBD2 | TRBV7-6 | CASSSEAGASDEQYF | TGTGCCAGCAGCTCCGAAGCGGGAGCTTCTGACGAGCAGTACTTC
TRBJ2-1 | NA | TRBD2 | TRBV5-6 | CASSLSGTSGYEQFF | TGTGCCAGCAGCTTGTCCGGGACTAGTGGCTATGAGCAGTTCTTC
TRBJ1-2 | NA | TRBD1 | TRBV29-1 | CSVGEQGHGYTF | TGCAGCGTTGGGGAACAGGGGCACGGCTACACCTTC
TRBJ1-3 | NA | TRBD1 | TRBV7-8 | CASSSGTAGNTIYF | TGTGCCAGCAGCTCCGGGACAGCTGGAAACACCATATATTTT
TRBJ2-7 | NA | TRBD1 | TRBV10-3 | CAISERTGGEQYF | TGTGCCATCAGTGAGCGGACAGGCGGCGAGCAGTACTTC
TRBJ2-7 | NA | NA | TRBV27 | CASRRISGSLYEQYF | TGTGCCAGCAGGAGGATAAGCGGGTCCCTCTACGAGCAGTACTTC
TRBJ1-6 | NA | NA | TRBV5-6 | CASSWRLGGSYNSPLHF | TGTGCCAGCAGCTGGAGGCTAGGGGGCTCCTATAATTCACCCCTCCACTTT
TRBJ2-2 | NA | NA | TRBV18 | CASSKLRDRPTGELFF | TGTGCCAGCTCAAAATTGCGGGACAGACCCACCGGGGAGCTGTTTTTT
TRBJ2-7 | NA | NA | TRBV27 | CASSLSRGAEQYF | TGTGCCAGCAGTTTATCTCGCGGCGCCGAGCAGTACTTC
TRBJ2-1 | NA | NA | TRBV27 | CASSLVVPGRNEQFF | TGTGCCAGCAGTTTAGTAGTGCCAGGTCGCAATGAGCAGTTCTTC
TRBJ2-7 | NA | NA | TRBV19 | CASSMRGSSYEQYF | TGTGCCAGTAGTATGAGAGGGTCCTCCTACGAGCAGTACTTC
TRBJ2-3 | NA | NA | TRBV7-3 | CASSSTEGDTQYF | TGTGCCAGCAGCTCCACAGAGGGGGATACGCAGTATTTT
TRBJ2-1 | NA | NA | TRBV9 | CASSVGGDSYNEQFF | TGTGCCAGCAGCGTCGGCGGGGACTCCTACAATGAGCAGTTCTTC
TRBJ2-2 | NA | NA | TRBV30 | CAWSASPRQNTGELFF | TGTGCCTGGAGTGCCTCCCCACGACAAAACACCGGGGAGCTGTTTTTT
TRBJ2-7 | once | TRBD1 | TRBV6-5 | CASGGQGAGEQYF | TGTGCCAGCGGGGGACAGGGGGCAGGAGAGCAGTACTTC
TRBJ2-7 | NA | TRBD2 | TRBV2 | CASIPGGLAGVGEQYF | TGTGCCAGCATCCCAGGGGGACTAGCGGGAGTCGGCGAGCAGTACTTC
TRBJ1-4 | NA | NA | TRBV6-1 | CASSETVATNEKLFF | TGTGCCAGCAGTGAGACGGTTGCAACTAATGAAAAACTGTTTTTT
TRBJ2-5 | NA | TRBD2 | TRBV28 | CATRGGGSRQTQYF | TGTGCCACCCGGGGGGGCGGGAGCAGGCAGACCCAGTACTTC
TRBJ2-3 | once | NA | TRBV5-6 | CASSPRYGLTGSTQYF | TGTGCCAGCAGCCCGCGATACGGGTTGACTGGTTCTACGCAGTATTTT
TRBJ1-1 | NA | NA | TRBV6-6 | CASSTTGNTEAFF | TGTGCCAGCAGTACGACAGGGAACACTGAAGCTTTCTTT
TRBJ2-5 | NA | NA | TRBV2 | CASKQETQYF | TGTGCCAGCAAACAAGAGACCCAGTACTTC
TRBJ2-5 | NA | TRBD1 | TRBV7-2 | CASSRSGQGARETQYF | TGTGCCAGCAGCCGATCGGGACAGGGGGCGAGAGAGACCCAGTACTTC
TRBJ2-7 | NA | NA | TRBV18 | CASSPGSEQYF | TGTGCCAGCTCACCGGGCAGCGAGCAGTACTTC
TRBJ2-1 | NA | TRBD2 | TRBV10-3 | CAISRTSGRDEQFF | TGTGCCATCAGTCGGACTAGCGGGAGGGATGAGCAGTTCTTC
TRBJ2-1 | NA | TRBD2 | TRBV7-2 | CASSLAPAGGSYNEQFF | TGTGCCAGCAGCTTAGCGCCAGCGGGGGGCTCCTACAATGAGCAGTTCTTC
TRBJ2-1 | NA | TRBD2 | TRBV6-5 | CASSSLAGGYNEQFF | TGTGCCAGCAGTTCGCTAGCGGGAGGTTACAATGAGCAGTTCTTC
TRBJ2-1 | NA | NA | TRBV30 | CAWSVQDGEQFF | TGTGCCTGGAGTGTACAGGACGGTGAGCAGTTCTTC
TRBJ2-5 | NA | TRBD1 | TRBV19 | CASSIGAWWTGVGETQYF | TGTGCCAGTAGTATCGGAGCATGGTGGACAGGGGTTGGGGAGACCCAGTACTTC
TRBJ2-1 | NA | NA | TRBV15 | CATSRDLNSPGSNEQFF | TGTGCCACCAGCAGAGATCTCAACTCCCCAGGGTCAAATGAGCAGTTCTTC
TRBJ2-7 | NA | NA | TRBV7-9 | CASSLQGYEQYF | TGTGCCAGCAGCTTACAGGGCTACGAGCAGTACTTC
TRBJ2-3 | NA | NA | TRBV2 | CASMDSPDTQYF | TGTGCCAGCATGGATAGTCCAGATACGCAGTATTTT
TRBJ2-7 | NA | TRBD2 | TRBV5-4 | CASSSPLAGGAYEQYF | TGTGCCAGCAGCTCACCCTTGGCGGGAGGCGCCTACGAGCAGTACTTC
TRBJ2-5 | once | NA | TRBV28 | CASIQSGKETQYF | TGTGCCAGCATCCAGTCAGGGAAAGAGACCCAGTACTTC
TRBJ2-3 | NA | NA | TRBV7-9 | CASSLRAGLSTDTQYF | TGTGCCAGCAGCTTAAGAGCAGGGCTAAGCACAGATACGCAGTATTTT
TRBJ1-1 | NA | NA | TRBV5-6 | CASSFYGGGTEAFF | TGTGCCAGCAGCTTTTATGGGGGCGGGACTGAAGCTTTCTTT
TRBJ2-7 | NA | NA | TRBV20-1 | CSASNGIEQYF | TGCAGTGCTAGTAACGGGATCGAGCAGTACTTC
TRBJ1-2 | NA | NA | TRBV18 | CASSPLGDVRQYGYTF | TGTGCCAGCTCACCATTAGGTGATGTCAGACAGTATGGCTACACCTTC
TRBJ2-3 | few | TRBD2 | TRBV5-1 | CASSYRGSGGADTQYF | TGCGCCAGCAGCTACCGCGGAAGCGGGGGGGCCGATACGCAGTATTTT
TRBJ2-7 | once | NA | TRBV5-1 | CASNPRGGSYEQYF | TGCGCCAGCAACCCAAGGGGGGGCTCCTACGAGCAGTACTTC
TRBJ1-2 | NA | NA | TRBV9 | CASSVEGPGGYTF | TGTGCCAGCAGCGTAGAGGGTCCGGGGGGCTACACCTTC